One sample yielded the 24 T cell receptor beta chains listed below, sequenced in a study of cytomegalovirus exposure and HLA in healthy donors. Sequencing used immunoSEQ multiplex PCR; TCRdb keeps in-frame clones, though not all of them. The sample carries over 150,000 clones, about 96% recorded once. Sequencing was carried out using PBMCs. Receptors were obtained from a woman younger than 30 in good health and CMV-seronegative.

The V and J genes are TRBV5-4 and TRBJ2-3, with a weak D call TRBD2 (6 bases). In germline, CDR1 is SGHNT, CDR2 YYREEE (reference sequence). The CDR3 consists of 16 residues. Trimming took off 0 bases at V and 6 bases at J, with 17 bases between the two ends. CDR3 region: CASSLDSGSLADTQYF. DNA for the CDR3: TGTGCCAGCAGCTTGGATAGCGGCAGCCTCGCGGATACGCAGTATTTT.

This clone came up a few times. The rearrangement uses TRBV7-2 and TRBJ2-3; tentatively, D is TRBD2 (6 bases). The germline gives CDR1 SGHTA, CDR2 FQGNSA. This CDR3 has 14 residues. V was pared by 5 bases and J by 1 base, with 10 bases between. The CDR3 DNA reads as TGTGCCAGCAGCCTAGGGACTCGCACAGATACGCAGTATTTT. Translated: CASSLGTRTDTQYF.

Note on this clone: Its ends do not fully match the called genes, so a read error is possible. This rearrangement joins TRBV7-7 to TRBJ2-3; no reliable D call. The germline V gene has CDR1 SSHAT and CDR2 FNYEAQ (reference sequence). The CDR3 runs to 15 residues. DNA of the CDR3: TGTGCTAGCAGCCTATACCCGAGTTCCCCAGATACGCAGTATTTT. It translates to CASSLYPSSPDTQYF. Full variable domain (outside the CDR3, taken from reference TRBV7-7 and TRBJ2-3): GAGVSQSPRYKVTKRGQDVTLRCDPISSHATLYWYQQALGQGPEFLTYFNYEAQPDKSGLPSDRFSAERPEGSISTLTIQRTEQRDSAMYRCASSLYPSSPDTQYFGPGTRLTVL.

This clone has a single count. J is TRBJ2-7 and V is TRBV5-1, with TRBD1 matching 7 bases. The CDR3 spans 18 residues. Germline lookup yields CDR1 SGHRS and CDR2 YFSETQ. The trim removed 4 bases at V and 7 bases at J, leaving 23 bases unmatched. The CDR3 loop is CASSPNDDRDSQTWEQYF. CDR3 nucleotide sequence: TGCGCCAGCAGCCCTAATGATGACCGGGACAGCCAGACTTGGGAGCAGTACTTC.

The CDR3, as DNA: TGCAGCGTTGGAGGCAGGGGCACTGAAGCTTTCTTT. Its translation is CSVGGRGTEAFF. The chain couples TRBV29-1 to TRBJ1-1; tentatively, D is TRBD1 (6 bases). From germline, CDR1 is SQVTM and CDR2 ANQGSEA. The CDR3 runs to 12 residues. V gave up 4 bases and J gave up 4 bases, with 10 bases separating them. Based on the CDR3 plus reference TRBV29-1 and TRBJ1-1, the full variable domain is SAVISQKPSRDICQRGTSLTIQCQVDSQVTMMFWYRQQPGQSLTLIATANQGSEATYESGFVIDKFPISRPNLTFSTLTVSNMSPEDSSIYLCSVGGRGTEAFFGQGTRLTVV.

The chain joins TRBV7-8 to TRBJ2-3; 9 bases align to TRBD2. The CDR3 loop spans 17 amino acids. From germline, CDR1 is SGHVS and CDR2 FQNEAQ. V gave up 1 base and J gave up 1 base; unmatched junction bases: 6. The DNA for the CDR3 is TGTGCCAGCAGCTTAGTTTATAGCGGGGGACGCACAGATACGCAGTATTTT. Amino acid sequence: CASSLVYSGGRTDTQYF.

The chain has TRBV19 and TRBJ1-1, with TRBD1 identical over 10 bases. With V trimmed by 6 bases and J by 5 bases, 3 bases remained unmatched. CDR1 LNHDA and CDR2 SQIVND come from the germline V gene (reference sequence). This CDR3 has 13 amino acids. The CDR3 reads CASRDRGLTEAFF. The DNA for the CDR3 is TGTGCCAGTAGGGACAGGGGGTTAACTGAAGCTTTCTTT.

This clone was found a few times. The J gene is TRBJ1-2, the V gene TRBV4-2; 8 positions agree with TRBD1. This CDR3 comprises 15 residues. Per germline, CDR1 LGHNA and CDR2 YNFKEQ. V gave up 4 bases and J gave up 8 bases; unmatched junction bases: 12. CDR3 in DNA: TGTGCCAGCAGCCCGGCTACAGGACAGGGCTGGGGCTACACCTTC. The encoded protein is CASSPATGQGWGYTF.

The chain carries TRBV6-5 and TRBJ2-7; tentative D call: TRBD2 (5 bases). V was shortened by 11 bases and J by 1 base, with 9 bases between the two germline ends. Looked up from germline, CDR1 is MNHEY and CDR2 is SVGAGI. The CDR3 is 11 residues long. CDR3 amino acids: CASRGSYEQYF. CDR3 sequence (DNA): TGTGCCTCCCGGGGTTCCTACGAGCAGTACTTC.

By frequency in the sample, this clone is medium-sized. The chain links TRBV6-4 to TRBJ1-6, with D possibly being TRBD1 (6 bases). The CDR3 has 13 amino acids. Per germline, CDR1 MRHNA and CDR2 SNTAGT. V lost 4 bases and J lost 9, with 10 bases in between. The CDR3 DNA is TGTGCCAGCAGTGTTAGGGGGGGTTCACCCCTCCACTTT. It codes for CASSVRGGSPLHF.

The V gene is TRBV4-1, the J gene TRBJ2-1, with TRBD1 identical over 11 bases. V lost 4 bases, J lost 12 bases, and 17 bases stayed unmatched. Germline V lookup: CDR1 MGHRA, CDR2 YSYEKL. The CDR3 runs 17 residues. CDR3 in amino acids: CASSRTLPGQGGIGQFF. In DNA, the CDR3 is TGCGCCAGCAGCCGAACCCTTCCGGGACAGGGGGGGATTGGGCAGTTCTTC.

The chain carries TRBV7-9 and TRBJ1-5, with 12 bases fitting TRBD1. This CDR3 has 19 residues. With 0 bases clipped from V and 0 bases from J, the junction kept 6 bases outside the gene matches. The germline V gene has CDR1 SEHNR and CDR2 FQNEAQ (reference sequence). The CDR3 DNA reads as TGTGCCAGCAGCTTAGCGGGGACAGGGGGCGGATATAGCAATCAGCCCCAGCATTTT. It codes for CASSLAGTGGGYSNQPQHF.

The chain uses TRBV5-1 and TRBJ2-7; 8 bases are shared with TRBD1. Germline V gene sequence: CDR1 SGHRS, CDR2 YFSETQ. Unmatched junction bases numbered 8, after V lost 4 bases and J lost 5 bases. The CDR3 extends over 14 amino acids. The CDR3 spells CASSKGQGTDEQYF. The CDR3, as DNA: TGCGCCAGCAGCAAAGGACAGGGAACAGACGAGCAGTACTTC.

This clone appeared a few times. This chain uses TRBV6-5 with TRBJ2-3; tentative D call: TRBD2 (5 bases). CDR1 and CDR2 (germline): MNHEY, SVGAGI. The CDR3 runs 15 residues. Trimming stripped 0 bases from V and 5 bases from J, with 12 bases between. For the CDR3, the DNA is TGTGCCAGCAGTTACTCGGGGATCGAGGGAGATACGCAGTATTTT. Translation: CASSYSGIEGDTQYF.

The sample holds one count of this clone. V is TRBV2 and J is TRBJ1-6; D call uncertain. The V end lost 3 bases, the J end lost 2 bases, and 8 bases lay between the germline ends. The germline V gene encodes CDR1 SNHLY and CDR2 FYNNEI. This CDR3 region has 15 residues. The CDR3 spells CASSDSTAYNSPLHF. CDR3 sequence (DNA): TGTGCCAGCAGTGATTCAACAGCCTATAATTCACCCCTCCACTTT.

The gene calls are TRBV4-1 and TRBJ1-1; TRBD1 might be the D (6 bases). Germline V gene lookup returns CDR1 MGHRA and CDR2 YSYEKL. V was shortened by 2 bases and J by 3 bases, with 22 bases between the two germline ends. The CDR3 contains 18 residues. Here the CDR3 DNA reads TGCGCCAGCAGCCAACCTCAGTCGTGGGGGGGGGCCGACACTGAAGCTTTCTTT. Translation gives CASSQPQSWGGADTEAFF.

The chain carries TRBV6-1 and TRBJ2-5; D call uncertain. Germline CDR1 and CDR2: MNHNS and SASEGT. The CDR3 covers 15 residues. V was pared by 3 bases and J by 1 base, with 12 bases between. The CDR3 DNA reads TGTGCCAGCAGTGACTGGCAGGCTGCCCAAGAGACCCAGTACTTC. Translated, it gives CASSDWQAAQETQYF.

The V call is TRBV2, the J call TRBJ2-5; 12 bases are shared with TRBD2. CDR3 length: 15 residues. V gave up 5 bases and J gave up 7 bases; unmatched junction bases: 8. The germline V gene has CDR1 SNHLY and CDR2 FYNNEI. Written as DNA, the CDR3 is TGTGCCAGCAGTAGACTAGCGGGGGTTGAAGGGACCCAGTACTTC. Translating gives CASSRLAGVEGTQYF.

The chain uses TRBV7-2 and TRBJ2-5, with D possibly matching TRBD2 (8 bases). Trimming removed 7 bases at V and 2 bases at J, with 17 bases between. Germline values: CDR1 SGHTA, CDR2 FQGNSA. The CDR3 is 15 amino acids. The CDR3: CASNAGGQLQETQYF. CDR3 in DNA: TGTGCCAGCAACGCGGGGGGACAGTTACAAGAGACCCAGTACTTC.

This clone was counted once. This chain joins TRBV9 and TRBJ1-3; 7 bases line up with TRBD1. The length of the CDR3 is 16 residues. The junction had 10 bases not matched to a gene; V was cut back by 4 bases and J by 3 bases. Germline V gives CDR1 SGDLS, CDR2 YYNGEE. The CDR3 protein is CASSPRTGVYGNTIYF. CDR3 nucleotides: TGTGCCAGCAGCCCCCGGACAGGTGTCTATGGAAACACCATATATTTT. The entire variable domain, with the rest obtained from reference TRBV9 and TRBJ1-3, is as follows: DSGVTQTPKHLITATGQRVTLRCSPRSGDLSVYWYQQSLDQGLQFLIQYYNGEERAKGNILERFSAQQFPDLHSELNLSSLELGDSALYFCASSPRTGVYGNTIYFGEGSWLTVV.

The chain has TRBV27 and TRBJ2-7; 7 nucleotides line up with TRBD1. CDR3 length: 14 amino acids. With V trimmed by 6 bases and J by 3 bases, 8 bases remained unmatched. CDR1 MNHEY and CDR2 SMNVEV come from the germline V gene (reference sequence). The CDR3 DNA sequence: TGTGCCAGCAGGCGACAGGGTTCGGACTACGAGCAGTACTTC. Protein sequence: CASRRQGSDYEQYF.

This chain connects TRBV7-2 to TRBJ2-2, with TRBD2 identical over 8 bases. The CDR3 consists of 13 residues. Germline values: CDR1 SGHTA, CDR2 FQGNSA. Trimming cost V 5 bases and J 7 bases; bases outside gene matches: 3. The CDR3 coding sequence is TGTGCCAGCAGCGGGACTAGAATCGGGGAGCTGTTTTTT. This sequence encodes CASSGTRIGELFF.

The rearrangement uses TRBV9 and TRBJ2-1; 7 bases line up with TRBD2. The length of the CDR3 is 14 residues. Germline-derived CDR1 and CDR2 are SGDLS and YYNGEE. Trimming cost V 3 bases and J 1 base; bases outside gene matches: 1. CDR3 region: CASSGGGSYNEQFF. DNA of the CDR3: TGTGCCAGCAGCGGCGGGGGTTCCTACAATGAGCAGTTCTTC.

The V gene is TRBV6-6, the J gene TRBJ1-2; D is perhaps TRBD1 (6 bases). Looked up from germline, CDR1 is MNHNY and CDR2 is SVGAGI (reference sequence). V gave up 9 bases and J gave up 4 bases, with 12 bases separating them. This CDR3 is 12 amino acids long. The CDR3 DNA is TGTGCCAGTGCAACAGGGAGCTATGGCTACACCTTC. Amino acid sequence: CASATGSYGYTF.